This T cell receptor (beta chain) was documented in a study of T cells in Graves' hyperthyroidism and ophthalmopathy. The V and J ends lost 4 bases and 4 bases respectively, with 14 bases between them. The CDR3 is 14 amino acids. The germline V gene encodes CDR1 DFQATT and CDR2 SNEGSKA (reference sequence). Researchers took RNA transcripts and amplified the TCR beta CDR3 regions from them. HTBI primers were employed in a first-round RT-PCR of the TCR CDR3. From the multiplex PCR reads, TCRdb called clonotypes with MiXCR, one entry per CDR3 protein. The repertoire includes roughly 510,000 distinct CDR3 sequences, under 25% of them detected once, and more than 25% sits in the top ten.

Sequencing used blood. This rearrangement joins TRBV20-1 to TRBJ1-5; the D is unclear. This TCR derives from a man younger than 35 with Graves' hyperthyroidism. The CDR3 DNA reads TGCAGTGCTAAAGACACTGAGGGAAATCAGCCCCAGCATTTT. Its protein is CSAKDTEGNQPQHF.